This TCR beta chain was obtained from a study of blood T cell repertoires in COVID-19. Authors' analysis steps: For nucleated cells, counts were estimated from reference gene primer amplification. Repertoires were generated with immunoSEQ multiplex PCR, while TCRdb's copy carries only in-frame clones and drops some. V and J calls and clone size follow that table, whereas D and trimming were derived from the DNA. This sample has roughly 200,000 clones, with 85% to 90% found just once. Donors were grouped by their self-reported clinical history. After removal of 2 bases from V and 5 bases from J, the junction contained 13 bases not matched to a gene. CDR1 and CDR2 from the germline V gene are SGHTA and FQGTGA. The CDR3 runs 18 residues.

The source material was PBMCs or T cells enriched from blood (not recorded which). This chain connects TRBV7-3 to TRBJ2-1; 9 bases align to TRBD2. The sequence came from a woman aged 40 to 49 with acute COVID-19. The CDR3 sequence: CASSLSRGGAPLDNEQFF. In DNA, the CDR3 is TGTGCCAGCAGCTTATCGCGGGGGGGCGCTCCCTTAGACAATGAGCAGTTCTTC.